This T cell receptor (beta chain) was sequenced for a study of shared clonotypes between healthy human individuals. Study-wide results and caveats: Non-shared clonotypes had lower generation probabilities than those shared by all four donors.

With respect to this clone: No antigen is known for it.

Assay runs were performed at deep level. In the original analysis: Filtering differed since immunoSEQ provided only junctions, with no quality scores. TCRdb keeps only in-frame clones here, not all; method: immunoSEQ multiplex PCR. V and J calls and clone size are as listed in that table; D and trimming were resolved from the DNA. The sample includes about a million clones, around three quarters of them seen just once. This CDR3 has 15 residues. Looked up from germline, CDR1 is SGDLS and CDR2 is YYNGEE. V was pared by 0 bases and J by 1 base, with 8 bases between. The source is a man in his late teens or twenties in good health. Some clones in this sample may be carry-over from other donors' samples. The sequencing sample was made of memory CD4+ T cells from PBMCs. Subset defined: CD45RA-negative fraction. The chain recombines TRBV9 with TRBJ1-3; D remains ambiguous. The CDR3 is CASSVAPDSGNTIYF. The CDR3 DNA reads TGTGCCAGCAGCGTAGCCCCGGATTCTGGAAACACCATATATTTT.